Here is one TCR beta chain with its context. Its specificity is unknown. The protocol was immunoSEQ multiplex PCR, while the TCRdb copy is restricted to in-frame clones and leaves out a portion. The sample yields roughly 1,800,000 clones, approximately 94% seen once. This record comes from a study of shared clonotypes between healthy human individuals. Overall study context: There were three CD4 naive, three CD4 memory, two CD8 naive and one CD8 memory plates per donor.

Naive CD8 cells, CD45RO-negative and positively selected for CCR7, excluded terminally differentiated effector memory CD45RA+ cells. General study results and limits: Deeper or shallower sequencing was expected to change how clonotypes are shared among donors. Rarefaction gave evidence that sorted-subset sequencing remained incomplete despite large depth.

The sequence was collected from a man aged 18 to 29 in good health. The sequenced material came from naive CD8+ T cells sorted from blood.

This CDR3 is CASKDRQTRTGELFF. The CDR3 coding sequence is TGTGCCAGTAAAGACCGACAGACGAGGACCGGGGAGCTGTTTTTT. The chain joins TRBV19 to TRBJ2-2, with a tentative D call TRBD1 (5 bases). Germline CDR1 and CDR2: LNHDA and SQIVND (reference sequence). This CDR3 contains 15 residues. V lost 7 bases to trimming and J lost 5 bases, with 17 bases between them.